One and the same sample provided the 9 T cell receptor beta chains below, sequenced in a study of CD8 T cells in acute hepatitis C reinfection. Here immunoSEQ multiplex PCR was the method, and the copy in TCRdb shows in-frame clones only, minus some. The table includes around 36,000 clones, approximately 85% detected once. The time point here: naive CD8 control sorted from an acute-time-point sample. Material: naive CD8+ T cells from PBMCs. The receptor source for this set is a woman between 18 and 29 years old who spontaneously cleared hepatitis C infection.

The genes are TRBV7-2 and TRBJ2-5, with D perhaps matching TRBD2 (6 bases). The CDR3 totals 16 residues. The V end lost 4 bases, the J end lost 5 bases, and 20 bases lay between the germline ends. Germline loops: CDR1 SGHTA, CDR2 FQGNSA. CDR3 sequence: CASSSYEDSGGETQYF. CDR3 sequence (DNA): TGTGCCAGCAGCTCGTACGAGGATAGCGGTGGCGAGACCCAGTACTTC.

In nucleotides, the CDR3 is TGTGCCAGCGGAGAGGAGGGGAATATTTTTTTGGGTGAGCAGTTCTTC. Translation: CASGEEGNIFLGEQFF. J is TRBJ2-1 and V is TRBV2, with a possible D match to TRBD2 (6 bases). The CDR3 covers 16 residues. V was trimmed by 8 bases and J by 9 bases, leaving 26 bases between them. The germline V gene encodes CDR1 SNHLY and CDR2 FYNNEI.

The rearrangement links TRBV9 to TRBJ1-2; D unresolved. Trimming removed 3 bases at V and 5 bases at J, with 11 bases between. The length of the CDR3 is 13 residues. The V gene's germline CDR1 is SGDLS and CDR2 YYNGEE. CDR3 DNA sequence: TGTGCCAGCAGCGCCAATTCACCGTATGGCTACACCTTC. It translates to CASSANSPYGYTF.

The chain combines TRBV30 with TRBJ2-1; TRBD2 aligns across 8 bases. Germline V gene sequence: CDR1 GTSNPN, CDR2 SVGIG (reference sequence). Unmatched junction bases numbered 5, after V lost 5 bases and J lost 8 bases. The CDR3 totals 12 residues. The CDR3 DNA is TGTGCCTGGGGGGCAGCGGGGGATGAGCAGTTCTTC. Protein: CAWGAAGDEQFF.

J is TRBJ1-5 and V is TRBV5-1; 7 bases match TRBD1. After removal of 4 bases from V and 4 bases from J, the junction contained 11 bases not matched to a gene. Germline V CDR1 and CDR2: SGHRS, YFSETQ. This CDR3 spans 16 amino acids. Here the CDR3 DNA reads TGCGCCAGCAGCCTCCAAGGACAGGAAGGGAATCAGCCCCAGCATTTT. It is translated as CASSLQGQEGNQPQHF.

This rearrangement joins TRBV19 to TRBJ2-1; 7 nucleotides line up with TRBD2. The CDR3 has 15 amino acids. Trimming cost V 3 bases and J 6 bases; bases outside gene matches: 8. Germline assignment: CDR1 LNHDA and CDR2 SQIVND (reference sequence). CDR3: CASSIYRREINEQFF. The CDR3 region has the DNA TGTGCCAGTAGTATTTATCGGCGGGAGATCAATGAGCAGTTCTTC.

The rearrangement joins TRBV4-1 to TRBJ2-7, with TRBD1 identical over 7 bases. There are 15 residues in the CDR3. Germline loops: CDR1 MGHRA, CDR2 YSYEKL. The V gene end was trimmed by 2 bases and the J gene end by 2 bases; junction bases not matched to a gene: 6. CDR3 nucleotide sequence: TGCGCCAGCAGCCAAACCGGGACAGCCACCTACGAGCAGTACTTC. This gives the protein CASSQTGTATYEQYF.

The chain employs TRBV6-5 and TRBJ2-1; D gene unclear. V shed 5 bases and J shed 3 bases, with 5 bases lying between them. The V gene's germline CDR1 is MNHEY and CDR2 SVGAGI. The CDR3 is made up of 12 amino acids. The CDR3 DNA sequence: TGTGCCAGCAGTCCGAGCTACAATGAGCAGTTCTTC. It translates to CASSPSYNEQFF.

The rearrangement links TRBV10-3 to TRBJ2-7, with TRBD1 matching 8 bases. The CDR3 length is 16 residues. V trimming: 7 bases; J trimming: 6 bases; junction bases outside the gene matches: 17. Germline loops: CDR1 ENHRY, CDR2 SYGVKD. CDR3: CAITKTSGQATSEQYF. CDR3 nucleotide sequence: TGTGCCATCACCAAAACCTCGGGACAGGCGACCTCCGAGCAGTACTTC.